A single sample is the source of the 23 T cell receptor beta chains below, sequenced in a study of shared clonotypes between healthy human individuals. TCRdb's table, derived via immunoSEQ multiplex PCR, lists solely in-frame clones and lacks some. The sample consists of over 950,000 clones, 70% to 80% of them appearing once. Specimen: memory CD4+ T cells from PBMCs. The subset here: CD45RA-negative fraction. These receptors all stem from a man aged 18 to 29 in good health. Some clones in this sample may be carry-over from other donors' samples.

This rearrangement joins TRBV4-1 to TRBJ2-5, with 10 bases aligning to TRBD2. The germline V gene has CDR1 MGHRA and CDR2 YSYEKL. The CDR3 runs to 16 residues. V was pared by 4 bases and J by 5 bases, with 10 bases of the junction left unmatched. CDR3 sequence: CASSPGKLAGVETQYF. CDR3 coding DNA: TGCGCCAGCAGCCCAGGGAAGCTAGCGGGAGTTGAGACCCAGTACTTC.

This clone occurred a few times. The chain carries TRBV11-2 and TRBJ1-1; perhaps TRBD1 as D (5 bases). V dropped 5 bases and J dropped 1 base, with 14 bases sitting between them. This CDR3 has 15 amino acids. The germline V gene encodes CDR1 SGHAT and CDR2 FQNNGV. The chain's CDR3 is CASSPRQSRNTEAFF. CDR3 DNA: TGTGCCAGCAGCCCCCGACAGAGTCGGAACACTGAAGCTTTCTTT.

This chain links TRBV30 with TRBJ1-6; 8 bases are a match to TRBD1. The CDR3 has 15 residues. Trimming at V came to 4 bases and at J to 10 bases, leaving 12 bases not matched to a gene. Germline CDR1 is GTSNPN and CDR2 is SVGIG (reference sequence). In DNA form, the CDR3 reads TGTGCCTGGAATCATGGACAGGGTGTAGGATCACCCCTCCACTTT. This translates into CAWNHGQGVGSPLHF.

In regard to this clone: Other DNA sequences from this sample encode an identical CDR3 as well. The chain links TRBV6-6 to TRBJ2-7; 7 nucleotides line up with TRBD2. The germline V gene has CDR1 MNHNY and CDR2 SVGAGI (reference sequence). V was clipped by 4 bases and J by 1 base; unmatched bases: 4. This CDR3 comprises 14 residues. The CDR3 loop reads CASSSSSGSYEQYF. CDR3 sequence (DNA): TGTGCCAGCAGTTCGTCTAGCGGATCCTACGAGCAGTACTTC.

The CDR3 region has the DNA TGTGCCAGCAGCTTAGTCAAGGACCCCTACGAGCAGTACTTC. Protein sequence: CASSLVKDPYEQYF. This chain uses TRBV7-9 with TRBJ2-7; no clear D gene. Germline lookup yields CDR1 SEHNR and CDR2 FQNEAQ (reference sequence). V gave up 1 base and J gave up 2 bases, with 9 bases separating them. The CDR3 runs 14 residues.

DNA for the CDR3: TGTGCCAGCAGCCAAGCCCGAGGGGGGGAGACCCAGTACTTC. It is translated as CASSQARGGETQYF. The chain joins TRBV7-3 to TRBJ2-5, with D perhaps matching TRBD1 or TRBD2 (6 bases each). This CDR3 contains 14 residues. From germline, CDR1 is SGHTA and CDR2 FQGTGA. The V gene lost 5 bases and the J gene lost 5 bases, with 15 bases spanning the gap.

This rearrangement joins TRBV19 to TRBJ2-1; TRBD2 matches at 9 bases. Germline V CDR1 and CDR2: LNHDA, SQIVND (reference sequence). CDR3 length: 14 residues. With V trimmed by 4 bases and J by 6 bases, 4 bases remained unmatched. The CDR3 loop reads CASSSGGRVNEQFF. The CDR3 DNA reads TGTGCCAGTAGTAGCGGCGGGAGGGTCAATGAGCAGTTCTTC. Full variable domain (outside the CDR3, taken from reference TRBV19 and TRBJ2-1): DGGITQSPKYLFRKEGQNVTLSCEQNLNHDAMYWYRQDPGQGLRLIYYSQIVNDFQKGDIAEGYSVSREKKESFPLTVTSAQKNPTAFYLCASSSGGRVNEQFFGPGTRLTVL.

CDR3 sequence: CASSLGDRESGEQYF. The DNA of the CDR3 is TGTGCCAGCAGCTTAGGCGACAGGGAGTCCGGTGAGCAGTACTTC. The gene calls are TRBV7-9 and TRBJ2-7, with 7 bases lining up with TRBD1. V shed 1 base and J 7 bases; nucleotides not matched to a gene: 10. CDR1 is SEHNR and CDR2 is FQNEAQ in the germline V gene (reference sequence). The CDR3 spans 15 residues.

A remark on this clone: Sequence at one end of the junction differs from germline and may be a read error. V and J are TRBV6-1 and TRBJ2-2; TRBD2 might be the D (5 bases). In germline, CDR1 is MNHNS, CDR2 SASEGT. This CDR3 has 13 residues. CDR3 DNA sequence: TGTGCCAGCACAGTCGGGAACAGCGGGGAGCTGTTTTTT. This gives the protein CASTVGNSGELFF.

The V and J genes are TRBV5-6 and TRBJ2-2, with D perhaps TRBD2 (6 bases). The V and J ends lost 0 bases and 4 bases respectively, with 13 bases between them. Germline V gives CDR1 SGHDT, CDR2 YYEEEE. The CDR3 sequence is 16 residues long. The chain's CDR3 is CASSLGGIGGTGELFF. For the CDR3, the DNA is TGTGCCAGCAGCTTGGGAGGGATCGGGGGCACCGGGGAGCTGTTTTTT. The variable domain in full, with the rest retrieved from reference TRBV5-6 and TRBJ2-2, is DAGVTQSPTHLIKTRGQQVTLRCSPKSGHDTVSWYQQALGQGPQFIFQYYEEEERQRGNFPDRFSGHQFPNYSSELNVNALLLGDSALYLCASSLGGIGGTGELFFGEGSRLTVL.

As to this clone: Sequence at one end of the junction differs from germline and may be a read error. The chain employs TRBV18 and TRBJ2-1, with D perhaps being TRBD1 or TRBD2 (5 bases each). CDR1 and CDR2 from the germline V gene are KGHSH and LQKENI. The CDR3 covers 15 residues. CDR3 coding DNA: TGTGCCAGCTCCCCTGGGACGGTCCCCTTCAATGAGCAGCTCTTC. Protein sequence: CASSPGTVPFNEQLF.

The rearrangement uses TRBV7-2 and TRBJ1-3, with a tentative D call TRBD1 (5 bases). V shed 5 bases and J shed 8 bases, with 13 bases lying between them. This CDR3 is 13 amino acids long. Germline loops: CDR1 SGHTA, CDR2 FQGNSA. The CDR3 DNA sequence: TGTGCCAGCAGCATTCTTCAGGGCTACACCATATATTTT. It is translated as CASSILQGYTIYF.

The rearrangement links TRBV11-2 to TRBJ1-2, with no clear D. Trimming took 6 bases from V and 4 from J, leaving 18 bases between them. Looked up from germline, CDR1 is SGHAT and CDR2 is FQNNGV. CDR3 length: 15 residues. CDR3 in amino acids: CASRDRAGRSYGYTF. The CDR3, as DNA: TGTGCCAGCAGGGATAGAGCGGGAAGAAGCTATGGCTACACCTTC.

The chain links TRBV4-2 to TRBJ2-1, with D unclear. Trimming removed 1 base from V and 1 base from J, with 8 bases in between. CDR1 and CDR2 from the germline V gene are LGHNA and YNFKEQ. This CDR3 region has 15 residues. CDR3 residues: CASSQAGPSYNEQFF. DNA of the CDR3: TGTGCCAGCAGCCAAGCCGGCCCATCCTACAATGAGCAGTTCTTC.

This rearrangement joins TRBV7-9 to TRBJ2-1; TRBD2 agrees at 8 bases. Germline V gives CDR1 SEHNR, CDR2 FQNEAQ (reference sequence). V was clipped by 6 bases and J by 3 bases; unmatched bases: 10. The CDR3 is 16 residues long. The CDR3 region is CASSPRTGLVYNEQFF. In nucleotides, the CDR3 is TGTGCCAGCAGTCCCAGGACGGGACTAGTCTACAATGAGCAGTTCTTC.

The chain has TRBV27 and TRBJ2-7; D not certain. V lost 7 bases and J lost 2, with 6 bases in between. The V gene's germline CDR1 is MNHEY and CDR2 SMNVEV (reference sequence). There are 11 residues in the CDR3. In nucleotides, the CDR3 is TGTGCCAGCATTAGCCCCTACGAGCAGTACTTC. Protein product: CASISPYEQYF.

This clone has at least ten counts. The chain recombines TRBV5-8 with TRBJ1-1; a weak D match, TRBD1 (5 bases). Trimming left V 1 base short and J 11 bases short, with 12 bases between. The CDR3 is 12 residues long. CDR1 and CDR2 from the germline V gene are SGHTS and YDEGEE. CDR3 protein: CASSLRGTGAFF. CDR3 sequence (DNA): TGTGCCAGCAGCTTGCGGGGCACCGGGGCTTTCTTT.

The rearrangement joins TRBV2 to TRBJ2-3; a possible D gene is TRBD2 (6 bases). V was trimmed by 7 bases and J by 6 bases, leaving 14 bases between them. This CDR3 has 13 amino acids. Germline V gene data show CDR1 as SNHLY and CDR2 as FYNNEI. CDR3 sequence: CASNRDSRDTQYF. The CDR3 nucleotides read TGTGCCAGCAACCGGGACTCTCGCGATACGCAGTATTTT.

The gene calls are TRBV30 and TRBJ2-1; maybe TRBD2 (6 bases). CDR1 is GTSNPN and CDR2 is SVGIG in the germline V gene (reference sequence). The CDR3 extends over 15 amino acids. Trimming shortened V by 4 bases and J by 7 bases, and 20 bases separated the two germline ends. This chain's CDR3 is CAWTVRASVYNEQFF. The CDR3 nucleotides read TGTGCCTGGACAGTACGGGCTAGCGTGTATAATGAGCAGTTCTTC.

This chain joins TRBV6-1 and TRBJ1-4, with D maybe TRBD1 (5 bases). The CDR3 totals 17 residues. V gave up 0 bases and J gave up 6 bases, with 17 bases separating them. Germline CDR1 and CDR2: MNHNS and SASEGT. In nucleotides, the CDR3 is TGTGCCAGCAGTGAAGCTCCTCAGGGAAGAGGAGATGAAAAACTGTTTTTT. It encodes CASSEAPQGRGDEKLFF.

The chain joins TRBV11-3 to TRBJ1-1, with D uncertain. CDR3 length: 13 residues. Germline V lookup: CDR1 SGHNT, CDR2 YENEEA. The germline V and J ends were trimmed by 5 bases and 5 bases, with 12 bases remaining between them. The CDR3 nucleotides are TGTGCCAGCAGCCCAACCGGAGTGACTGAAGCTTTCTTT. Its translation: CASSPTGVTEAFF.

The chain links TRBV7-3 to TRBJ2-1, with 8 bases matching TRBD2. The CDR3 spans 16 residues. V was pared by 2 bases and J by 6 bases, with 9 bases of the junction left unmatched. Germline loops: CDR1 SGHTA, CDR2 FQGTGA. The CDR3 DNA follows: TGTGCCAGCAGCTTATGGGGTAGCGGGATCGGCAATGAGCAGTTCTTC. This translates into CASSLWGSGIGNEQFF.

On this clone itself: Germline and junction disagree at one end, which may indicate a read error. The V call is TRBV10-3, the J call TRBJ1-5, with 9 bases lining up with TRBD1. This CDR3 is 13 amino acids long. The V gene's germline CDR1 is ENHRY and CDR2 SYGVKD. The CDR3 DNA reads as TGTGCCATCAGTGAGTCGAGCGGGGACAGGGCTTTTTTT. Protein product: CAISESSGDRAFF.